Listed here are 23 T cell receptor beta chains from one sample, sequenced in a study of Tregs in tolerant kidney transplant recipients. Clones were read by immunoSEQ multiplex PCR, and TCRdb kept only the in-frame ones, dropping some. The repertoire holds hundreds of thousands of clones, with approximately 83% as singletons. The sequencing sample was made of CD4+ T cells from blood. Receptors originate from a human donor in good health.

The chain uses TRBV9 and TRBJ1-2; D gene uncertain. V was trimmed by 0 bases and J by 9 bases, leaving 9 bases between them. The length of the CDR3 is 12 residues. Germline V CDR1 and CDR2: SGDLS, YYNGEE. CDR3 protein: CASSVGEGSYTF. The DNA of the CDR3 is TGTGCCAGCAGCGTAGGGGAAGGGAGCTACACCTTC.

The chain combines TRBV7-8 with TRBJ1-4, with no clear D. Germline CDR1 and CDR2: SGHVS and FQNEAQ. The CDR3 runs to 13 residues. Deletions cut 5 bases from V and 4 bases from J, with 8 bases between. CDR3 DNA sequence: TGTGCCAGCAGCGTCGGGGTTAATGAAAAACTGTTTTTT. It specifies CASSVGVNEKLFF.

As DNA, the CDR3 is TGTGCCAGCAGCGCGGGACAGGGGACGGACCAGCCCCAGCATTTT. Translated: CASSAGQGTDQPQHF. The chain carries TRBV9 and TRBJ1-5; 10 bases are a match to TRBD1. The trim removed 3 bases at V and 7 bases at J, leaving 7 bases unmatched. The CDR3 is 15 amino acids. The germline gives CDR1 SGDLS, CDR2 YYNGEE.

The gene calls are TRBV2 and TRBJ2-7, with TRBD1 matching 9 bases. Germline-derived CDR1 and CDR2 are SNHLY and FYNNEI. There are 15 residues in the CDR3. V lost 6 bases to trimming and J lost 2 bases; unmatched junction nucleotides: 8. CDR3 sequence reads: CASREPGTGTYEQYF. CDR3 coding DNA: TGTGCCAGCAGGGAACCCGGGACAGGGACCTACGAGCAGTACTTC.

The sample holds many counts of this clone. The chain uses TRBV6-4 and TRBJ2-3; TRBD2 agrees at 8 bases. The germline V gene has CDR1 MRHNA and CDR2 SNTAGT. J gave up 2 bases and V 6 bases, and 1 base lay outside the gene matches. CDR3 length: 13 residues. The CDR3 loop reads CASSGGATDTQYF. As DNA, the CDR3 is TGTGCCAGCAGCGGGGGGGCCACAGATACGCAGTATTTT.

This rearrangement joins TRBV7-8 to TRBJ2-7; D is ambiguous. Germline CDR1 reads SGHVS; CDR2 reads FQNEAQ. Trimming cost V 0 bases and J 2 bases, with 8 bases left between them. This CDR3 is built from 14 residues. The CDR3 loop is CASSLARSTYEQYF. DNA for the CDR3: TGTGCCAGCAGCTTAGCGCGGTCGACCTACGAGCAGTACTTC.

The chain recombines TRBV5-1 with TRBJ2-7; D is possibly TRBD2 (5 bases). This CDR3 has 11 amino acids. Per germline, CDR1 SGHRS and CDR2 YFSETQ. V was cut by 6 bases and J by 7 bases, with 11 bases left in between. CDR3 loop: CASKGSGEQYF. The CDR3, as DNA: TGCGCCAGCAAAGGGAGCGGTGAGCAGTACTTC.

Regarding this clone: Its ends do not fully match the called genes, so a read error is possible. CDR3 DNA: TGTGCTAGCAGCTTCTCCCTAGGGGGAAAGGCCGGGGAGCTGTTTTTT. This gives the protein CASSFSLGGKAGELFF. The V call is TRBV7-7, the J call TRBJ2-2, with a weak D call TRBD1 (6 bases). The CDR3 sequence is 16 residues long. Per the germline V gene, CDR1 is SSHAT and CDR2 is FNYEAQ (reference sequence).

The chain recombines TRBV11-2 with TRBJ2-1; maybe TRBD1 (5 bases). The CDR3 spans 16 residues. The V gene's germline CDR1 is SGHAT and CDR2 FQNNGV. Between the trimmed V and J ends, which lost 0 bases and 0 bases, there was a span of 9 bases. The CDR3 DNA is TGTGCCAGCAGCTTAGATGCAGGGTACTCCTACAATGAGCAGTTCTTC. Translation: CASSLDAGYSYNEQFF.

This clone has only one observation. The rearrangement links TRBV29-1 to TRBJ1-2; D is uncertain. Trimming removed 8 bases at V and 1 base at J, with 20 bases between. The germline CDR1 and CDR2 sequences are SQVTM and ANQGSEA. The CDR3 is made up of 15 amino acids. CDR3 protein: CSTDPWRPHNYGYTF. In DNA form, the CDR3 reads TGCAGCACTGACCCCTGGCGGCCCCATAACTATGGCTACACCTTC.

CDR3 amino acids: CASSLATGAVTYNEQFF. The CDR3 bases are TGCGCCAGCAGCTTGGCCACCGGGGCGGTAACCTACAATGAGCAGTTCTTC. The chain combines TRBV5-1 with TRBJ2-1; D could derive from TRBD1 or TRBD2 (5 bases each). V was trimmed by 0 bases and J by 2 bases, leaving 15 bases between them. The germline V gene encodes CDR1 SGHRS and CDR2 YFSETQ. CDR3 length equals 17 residues.

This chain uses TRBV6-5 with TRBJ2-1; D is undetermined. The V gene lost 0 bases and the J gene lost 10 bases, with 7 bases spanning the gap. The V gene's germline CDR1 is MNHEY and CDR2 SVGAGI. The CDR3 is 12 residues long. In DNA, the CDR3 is TGTGCCAGCAGTTACTCGAGGTTCGAGCAGTTCTTC. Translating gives CASSYSRFEQFF.

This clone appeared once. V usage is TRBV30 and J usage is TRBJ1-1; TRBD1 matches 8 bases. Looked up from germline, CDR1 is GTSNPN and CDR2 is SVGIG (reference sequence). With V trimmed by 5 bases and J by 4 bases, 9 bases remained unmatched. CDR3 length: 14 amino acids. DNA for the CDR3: TGTGCCTGGTCCCCGGAAACAGGGGGCACTGAAGCTTTCTTT. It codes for CAWSPETGGTEAFF.

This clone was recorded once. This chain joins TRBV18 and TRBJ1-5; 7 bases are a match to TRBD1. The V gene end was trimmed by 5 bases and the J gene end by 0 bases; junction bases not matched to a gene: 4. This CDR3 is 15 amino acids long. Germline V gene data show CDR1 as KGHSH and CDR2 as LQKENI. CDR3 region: CASSSGQYSNQPQHF. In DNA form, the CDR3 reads TGTGCCAGCTCATCGGGACAGTATAGCAATCAGCCCCAGCATTTT.

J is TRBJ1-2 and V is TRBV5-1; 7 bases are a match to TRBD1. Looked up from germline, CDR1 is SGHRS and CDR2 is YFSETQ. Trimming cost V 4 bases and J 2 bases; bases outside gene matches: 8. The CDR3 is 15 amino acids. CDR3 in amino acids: CASSPSGQQNYGYTF. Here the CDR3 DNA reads TGCGCCAGCAGCCCCTCGGGACAGCAAAACTATGGCTACACCTTC.

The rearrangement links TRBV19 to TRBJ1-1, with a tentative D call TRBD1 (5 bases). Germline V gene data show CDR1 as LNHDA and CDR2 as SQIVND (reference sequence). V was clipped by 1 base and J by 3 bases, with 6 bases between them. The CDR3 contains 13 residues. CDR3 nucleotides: TGTGCCAGTAGTATAGCGACAGACACTGAAGCTTTCTTT. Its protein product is CASSIATDTEAFF.

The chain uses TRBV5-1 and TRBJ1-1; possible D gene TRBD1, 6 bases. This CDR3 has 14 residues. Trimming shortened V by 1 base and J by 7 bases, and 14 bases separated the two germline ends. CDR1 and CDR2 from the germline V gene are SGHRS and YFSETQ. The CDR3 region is CASSLYSAGDEAFF. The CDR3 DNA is TGCGCCAGCAGCTTGTATTCCGCAGGGGATGAAGCTTTCTTT. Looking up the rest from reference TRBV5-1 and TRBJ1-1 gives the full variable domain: KAGVTQTPRYLIKTRGQQVTLSCSPISGHRSVSWYQQTPGQGLQFLFEYFSETQRNKGNFPGRFSGRQFSNSRSEMNVSTLELGDSALYLCASSLYSAGDEAFFGQGTRLTVV.

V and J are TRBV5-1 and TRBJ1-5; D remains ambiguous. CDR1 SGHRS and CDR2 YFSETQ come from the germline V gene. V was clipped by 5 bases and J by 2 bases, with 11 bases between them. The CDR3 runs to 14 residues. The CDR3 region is CASSLQGGNQPQHF. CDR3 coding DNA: TGCGCCAGCAGTTTGCAAGGTGGCAATCAGCCCCAGCATTTT.

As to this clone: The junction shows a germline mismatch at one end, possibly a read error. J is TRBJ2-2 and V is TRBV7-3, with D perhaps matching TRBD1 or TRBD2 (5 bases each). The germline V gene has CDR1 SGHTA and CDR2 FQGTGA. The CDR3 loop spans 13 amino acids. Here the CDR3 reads CAGSLRGAGELFF. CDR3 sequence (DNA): TGTGCCGGCAGCTTAAGGGGAGCCGGGGAGCTGTTTTTT.

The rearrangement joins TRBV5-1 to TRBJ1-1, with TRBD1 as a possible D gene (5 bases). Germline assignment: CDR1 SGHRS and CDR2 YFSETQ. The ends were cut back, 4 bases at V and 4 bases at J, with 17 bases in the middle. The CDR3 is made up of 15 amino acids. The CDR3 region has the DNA TGCGCCAGCAGCCAGCCTGAAGCAGGGAGCACTGAAGCTTTCTTT. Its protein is CASSQPEAGSTEAFF.

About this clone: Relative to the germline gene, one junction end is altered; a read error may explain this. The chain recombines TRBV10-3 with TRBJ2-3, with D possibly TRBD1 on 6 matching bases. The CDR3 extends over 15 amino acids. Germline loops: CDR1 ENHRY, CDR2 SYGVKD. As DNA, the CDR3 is TGTGCCACCAGTCCTCCGCGACAGGGCACAGATACGCAGTATTTT. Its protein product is CATSPPRQGTDTQYF.

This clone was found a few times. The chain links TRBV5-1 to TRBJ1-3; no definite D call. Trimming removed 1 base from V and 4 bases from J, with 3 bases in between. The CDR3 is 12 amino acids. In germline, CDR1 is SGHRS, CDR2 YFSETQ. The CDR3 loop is CASSLWGNTIYF. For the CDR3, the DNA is TGCGCCAGCAGCTTGTGGGGAAACACCATATATTTT.

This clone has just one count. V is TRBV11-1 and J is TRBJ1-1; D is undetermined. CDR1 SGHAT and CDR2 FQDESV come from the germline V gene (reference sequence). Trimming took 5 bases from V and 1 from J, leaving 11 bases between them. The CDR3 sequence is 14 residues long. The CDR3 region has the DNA TGTGCCAGCAGCATACAGCTAACGAACACTGAAGCTTTCTTT. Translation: CASSIQLTNTEAFF.